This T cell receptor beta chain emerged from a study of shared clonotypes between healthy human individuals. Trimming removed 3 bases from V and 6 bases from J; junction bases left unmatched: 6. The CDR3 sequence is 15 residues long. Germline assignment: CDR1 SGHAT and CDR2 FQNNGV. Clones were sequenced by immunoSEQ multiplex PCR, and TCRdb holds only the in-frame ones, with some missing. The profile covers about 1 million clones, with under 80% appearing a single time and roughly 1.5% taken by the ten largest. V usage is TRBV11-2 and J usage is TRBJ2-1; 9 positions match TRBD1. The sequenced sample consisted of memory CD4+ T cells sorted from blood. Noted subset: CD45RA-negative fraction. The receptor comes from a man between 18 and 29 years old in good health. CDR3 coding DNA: TGTGCCAGCAGCTTTGGACAGGGGACGTTCAATGAGCAGTTCTTC. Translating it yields CASSFGQGTFNEQFF.